The 5 T cell receptor beta chains presented below share a single source sample, sequenced in a study of blood T cell repertoires in COVID-19. Profiling relied on immunoSEQ multiplex PCR, and the TCRdb table lists in-frame clones only, not all of them. The sample comprises some 190,000 clones, about 78% of which are singletons, and around 8.9% rests with the top ten. Sample: peripheral blood. These receptors all come from a woman in her fifties or sixties with active or convalescent COVID-19.

V and J are TRBV7-3 and TRBJ1-1; D is unclear. V lost 5 bases, J lost 0 bases, and 7 bases lay in between. This CDR3 has 13 residues. Germline V gene data show CDR1 as SGHTA and CDR2 as FQGTGA. The CDR3 coding sequence is TGTGCCAGCAGCCTGAGTGTGAACACTGAAGCTTTCTTT. This sequence encodes CASSLSVNTEAFF.

The V gene is TRBV11-3, the J gene TRBJ2-1, with TRBD2 identical over 10 bases. Losses at the gene ends were 4 bases for V and 6 bases for J; bases not matched to a gene: 6. This CDR3 spans 15 amino acids. Per the germline V gene, CDR1 is SGHNT and CDR2 is YENEEA. CDR3 sequence reads: CASSWERGGLNEQFF. The CDR3, as DNA: TGTGCCAGCAGCTGGGAGCGGGGGGGCCTCAATGAGCAGTTCTTC.

This clone was recorded only once. The chain links TRBV5-4 to TRBJ1-6; D is possibly TRBD1 (6 bases). With 2 bases removed from V and 0 bases from J, the gap between germline ends came to 12 bases. Germline CDR1 reads SGHNT; CDR2 reads YYREEE (reference sequence). CDR3 length: 17 amino acids. The CDR3 loop is CASSLIQGYSYNSPLHF. The CDR3 DNA reads TGTGCCAGCAGCTTAATACAGGGATACTCCTATAATTCACCCCTCCACTTT.

The chain carries TRBV7-6 and TRBJ2-5; D is unclear. In germline, CDR1 is SGHVS, CDR2 FNYEAQ. V was pared by 2 bases and J by 5 bases, with 6 bases between. The CDR3 runs to 12 residues. For the CDR3, the DNA is TGTGCCAGCAGCTTATCCGGGGAGACCCAGTACTTC. Its protein product is CASSLSGETQYF.

The rearrangement links TRBV7-9 to TRBJ1-6; weak D call: TRBD1 (6 bases). The CDR3 runs to 15 residues. The V end lost 4 bases, the J end lost 4 bases, and 11 bases lay between the germline ends. Germline loops: CDR1 SEHNR, CDR2 FQNEAQ (reference sequence). The CDR3 bases are TGTGCCAGCAGCTCCTGGACAGTGTATAATTCACCCCTCCACTTT. It codes for CASSSWTVYNSPLHF.